One TCR beta chain is described in this entry. The sample belongs to a study of technical replicates of blood from a handful of donors. This CDR3 contains 15 residues. V was pared by 1 base and J by 0 bases, with 9 bases between. From germline, CDR1 is SGHTA and CDR2 FQGNSA. Libraries were prepared by immunoSEQ multiplex PCR; TCRdb keeps only in-frame clonotypes and omits some of them. The sample carries tens of thousands of clones, about 91% recorded once. Sequencing was done on a sample of T cells isolated from PBMCs. The chain joins TRBV7-2 to TRBJ1-1; D perhaps matches TRBD1 (5 bases). The source is a human donor in good health. CDR3 bases: TGTGCCAGCAGCTTAGTTTCAGGGTTGAACACTGAAGCTTTCTTT. It specifies CASSLVSGLNTEAFF.